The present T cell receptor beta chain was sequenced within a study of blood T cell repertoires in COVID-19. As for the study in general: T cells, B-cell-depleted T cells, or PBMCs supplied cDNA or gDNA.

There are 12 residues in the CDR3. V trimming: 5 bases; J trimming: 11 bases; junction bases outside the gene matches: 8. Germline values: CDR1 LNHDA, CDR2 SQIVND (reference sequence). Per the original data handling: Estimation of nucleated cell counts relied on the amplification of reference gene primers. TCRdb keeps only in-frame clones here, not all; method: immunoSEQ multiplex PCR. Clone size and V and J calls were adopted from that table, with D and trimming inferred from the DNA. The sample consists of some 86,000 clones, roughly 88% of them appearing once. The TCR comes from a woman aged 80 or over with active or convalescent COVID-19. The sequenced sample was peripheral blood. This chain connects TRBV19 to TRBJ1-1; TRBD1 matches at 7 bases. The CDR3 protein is CASSATTGKAFF. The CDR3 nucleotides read TGTGCCAGTAGTGCAACGACAGGGAAGGCTTTCTTT. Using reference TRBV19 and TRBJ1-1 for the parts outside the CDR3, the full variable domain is DGGITQSPKYLFRKEGQNVTLSCEQNLNHDAMYWYRQDPGQGLRLIYYSQIVNDFQKGDIAEGYSVSREKKESFPLTVTSAQKNPTAFYLCASSATTGKAFFGQGTRLTVV.